This record concerns one TCR beta chain sequence. These data are taken from a study of blood T cell repertoires in COVID-19. About the research overall: Samples representing acute and convalescent COVID-19 were sourced from the United States, Italy and Spain. The analysed material was cDNA or gDNA that came from T cells, B-cell-depleted T cells, or PBMCs.

Original methodology: Quantification of nucleated cells was approximated via reference gene primer amplification. Method: immunoSEQ multiplex PCR; TCRdb's copy keeps in-frame clones and lacks some. That table is the source of V, J and clone size, and D and trimming were worked out from the DNA. The sample carries 200,000 to 250,000 clones, roughly 80% recorded once. V dropped 8 bases and J dropped 2 bases, with 19 bases sitting between them. The CDR3 extends over 15 amino acids. Germline V gene data show CDR1 as SGHAT and CDR2 as FQNNGV. This clonotype was obtained from a woman aged 50 to 60 with acute or convalescent COVID-19. The rearrangement joins TRBV11-2 to TRBJ2-7; D is possibly TRBD2 (7 bases). Input material: peripheral blood. The CDR3 reads CASLLEGGVPYEQYF. CDR3 nucleotide sequence: TGTGCCAGCTTACTAGAGGGGGGGGTTCCCTACGAGCAGTACTTC.